This is a list of T cell receptor beta chains from one sample in a study of T cells in Graves' hyperthyroidism and ophthalmopathy. From the multiplex PCR reads, TCRdb called clonotypes with MiXCR, one entry per CDR3 protein. The repertoire includes about 400,000 distinct CDR3 sequences, about 13% of them detected once, and 9% to 9.5% sits in the top ten. Sequences were obtained from blood. The source is a woman younger than 30 with Graves' hyperthyroidism. The CDR3 runs from the conserved cysteine through the conserved F or W. A D gene is named only where the DNA matches it firmly. Size values are once, few and many counts, or a class for expanded clones, and some rows have none.

TRBV6-2/TRBV6-3	TRBD2	TRBJ2-1	.	CASSRSGRGVEQFF	TGTGCCAGCAGTCGTAGCGGGAGGGGAGTTGAGCAGTTCTTC
TRBV24-1	.	TRBJ2-5	many	CATSRRFGETQYF	TGTGCCACCAGTCGGCGTTTCGGAGAGACCCAGTACTTC
TRBV4-1	.	TRBJ1-5	many	CASSSQGRAGQPQHF	TGCGCCAGCAGCTCCCAGGGGCGCGCTGGTCAGCCCCAGCATTTT
TRBV6-1	.	TRBJ2-5	many	CASSPPGRGRYLDRETQYF	TGTGCCAGCAGCCCCCCGGGCAGAGGACGGTATCTCGACCGAGAGACCCAGTACTTC
TRBV7-9	.	TRBJ1-1	many	CASRFKGSEAFF	TGTGCCAGCAGATTCAAGGGCTCTGAAGCTTTCTTT
TRBV11-1	.	TRBJ2-3	few	CASSLAFGAVLYF	TGTGCCAGCAGCTTAGCCTTCGGCGCCGTTCTGTATTTT
TRBV4-1	.	TRBJ1-5	few	CASSQGYFGTLNQPQHF	TGCGCCAGCAGCCAGGGTTATTTCGGGACACTGAATCAGCCCCAGCATTTT
TRBV20-1	TRBD2	TRBJ2-3	.	CSGLAGGPSVTDTQYF	TGCAGTGGACTAGCGGGGGGGCCGTCGGTCACAGATACGCAGTATTTT
TRBV6-1	.	TRBJ1-5	many	CASSPGYRGNQPQHF	TGTGCCAGCAGTCCGGGGTATCGGGGCAATCAGCCCCAGCATTTT
TRBV28	TRBD1	TRBJ2-7	many	CASSSPTGHPSEQYF	TGTGCCAGCAGTTCCCCGACAGGGCACCCTTCCGAGCAGTACTTC
TRBV10-3	.	TRBJ2-1	.	CAISDPTGSRLRQFF	TGTGCCATCAGTGACCCCACGGGCTCCAGGTTAAGGCAGTTCTTC
TRBV7-2	TRBD1	TRBJ1-5	many	CASSLTGNRGIQPQHF	TGTGCCAGCAGCTTAACTGGGAACAGGGGTATACAGCCCCAGCATTTT
TRBV28	.	TRBJ2-5	many	CAIWGRQNYQETQYF	TGTGCCATTTGGGGGAGACAGAATTATCAAGAGACCCAGTACTTC
TRBV5-1	.	TRBJ1-6	many	CASSPSSGESNSPLHF	TGCGCCAGCAGCCCGAGTTCGGGAGAGAGTAATTCACCCCTCCACTTT
TRBV9	.	TRBJ1-1	.	CASSATGRGGTEAFF	TGTGCCAGCAGCGCCACCGGACGGGGGGGAACTGAAGCTTTCTTT
TRBV19	.	TRBJ2-5	.	CASSKTGTWTETQYF	TGTGCCAGTAGTAAAACCGGGACATGGACGGAGACCCAGTACTTC
TRBV27	.	TRBJ1-4	.	CASRPQWGPGEKLFF	TGTGCCAGCAGGCCCCAGTGGGGGCCGGGTGAAAAACTGTTTTTT
TRBV30	TRBD1	TRBJ2-7	many	CAWSSGQDYEQYF	TGTGCCTGGAGTTCGGGACAGGACTACGAGCAGTACTTC
TRBV2	TRBD2	TRBJ2-3	many	CASNGLAGEMTDTQYF	TGTGCCAGCAACGGACTAGCGGGAGAAATGACAGATACGCAGTATTTT
TRBV2	.	TRBJ1-1	many	CASSTRQVGNTEAFF	TGTGCCAGCAGTACCCGACAGGTCGGGAACACTGAAGCTTTCTTT
TRBV30	.	TRBJ1-1	many	CAWKDGRWNEAFF	TGTGCCTGGAAAGACGGAAGATGGAATGAAGCTTTCTTT
TRBV2	.	TRBJ1-2	many	CASSGEVGSYTF	TGTGCCAGCAGTGGTGAAGTTGGGAGCTACACCTTC
TRBV28	.	TRBJ1-2	many	CASTQHGDPNYGYTF	TGTGCCAGCACCCAACACGGGGATCCTAACTATGGCTACACCTTC
TRBV18	.	TRBJ1-4	few	CASSPPTNEKLFF	TGTGCCAGCTCACCCCCGACTAATGAAAAACTGTTTTTT
TRBV5-4	.	TRBJ1-1	.	CASSGEPTNTEAFF	TGTGCCAGCAGTGGGGAACCAACGAACACTGAAGCTTTCTTT
TRBV6-1	.	TRBJ2-4	many	CASSEVGDIQYF	TGTGCCAGCAGTGAAGTCGGGGACATTCAGTACTTC